One and the same sample provided the 8 T cell receptor beta chains below, sequenced in a study of identical twins. One entry per CDR3 protein results from TCRdb running MiXCR on the 5' RACE reads. This sample has roughly 250,000 distinct CDR3 sequences, with over 11% found just once. The material sequenced was memory (CD45RO+) T cells sorted from blood. These receptors were collected from a woman aged 18-29 years in good health.

In this sample, this clonotype turned up once. The rearrangement joins TRBV21-1 to TRBJ2-3; the tabulated D call, TRBD2, remains unverified against the DNA. TRBV21-1 is a listed pseudogene. This CDR3 region has 11 residues. The CDR3 coding sequence is TGTGCCAGCAGCACCGGAGACCCGGCGTATTTT. It specifies CASSTGDPAYF.

This clonotype was picked up many times. The V call is TRBV5-6, the J call TRBJ2-7; D could derive from TRBD1 or TRBD2 (7 bases each). Germline V gene sequence: CDR1 SGHDT, CDR2 YYEEEE. This CDR3 region has 15 residues. Trimming removed 2 bases from V and 4 bases from J, with 16 bases in between. CDR3 coding DNA: TGTGCCAGCAGCTTCCTTGGCCAGGGGGGGTACGAGCAGTACTTC. It encodes CASSFLGQGGYEQYF.

This clonotype was detected ten times or more. The CDR3 nucleotides read TGTGCCAGCAGCACCTATCAAGAGACCCAGTACTTC. This gives the protein CASSTYQETQYF. The chain employs TRBV5-5 and TRBJ2-5; no clear D. V was pared by 4 bases and J by 2 bases, with 6 bases between. Germline V gene data show CDR1 as SGHKS and CDR2 as YYEKEE (reference sequence). This CDR3 comprises 12 residues.

This clonotype was detected a few times. Mismatch with germline at one junction end may stem from a read error. The rearrangement uses TRBV6-2 or TRBV6-3 and TRBJ2-2; the match to TRBD2 covers 13 bases. Germline V CDR1 and CDR2: MNHEY, SVGEGT. This CDR3 is built from 16 residues. The CDR3 protein is CASSKGTSGNPGELFF. Here the CDR3 DNA reads TGTGCCAGCAGTAAAGGGACTAGCGGGAACCCCGGGGAGCTGTTTTTT.

The chain has TRBV6-1 and TRBJ2-1, with 7 bases identical to TRBD1. V lost 6 bases and J lost 10; bases outside the gene matches: 9. Germline lookup yields CDR1 MNHNS and CDR2 SASEGT. The CDR3 length is 13 residues. The CDR3 spells CASSRGTPGEQFF. The CDR3 nucleotides are TGTGCCAGCAGCAGGGGGACGCCGGGAGAGCAGTTCTTC.

J is TRBJ2-7 and V is TRBV6-1; no reliable D call. Germline V gives CDR1 MNHNS, CDR2 SASEGT. The CDR3 totals 16 residues. The ends were cut back, 7 bases at V and 5 bases at J, with 24 bases in the middle. The CDR3 spells CASTAQSGRHRNEQYF. The CDR3 DNA reads TGTGCCAGCACCGCCCAGTCGGGCAGGCATCGAAACGAGCAGTACTTC.

In its sample, this clonotype was seen many times. The chain uses TRBV5-1 and TRBJ2-7, with 8 bases matching TRBD2. The CDR3 runs 15 residues. Germline V gene sequence: CDR1 SGHRS, CDR2 YFSETQ. Trimming at V came to 0 bases and at J to 5 bases, leaving 7 bases not matched to a gene. CDR3 sequence reads: CASSLEAAGRDEQYF. For the CDR3, the DNA is TGCGCCAGCAGCTTGGAGGCCGCCGGGAGGGACGAGCAGTACTTC.

This clonotype was found many times. The J gene is TRBJ2-1, the V gene TRBV6-2 or TRBV6-3, with TRBD2 identical over 8 bases. The V gene end was trimmed by 5 bases and the J gene end by 5 bases; junction bases not matched to a gene: 8. CDR3 length: 15 residues. Germline V gene lookup returns CDR1 MNHEY and CDR2 SVGEGT. The CDR3 protein is CASSRPSGSHNEQFF. The CDR3 DNA is TGTGCCAGCAGTCGGCCCAGCGGGAGCCACAATGAGCAGTTCTTC.